This entry features one T cell receptor beta chain sequence. Its antigen remains unknown. This sample stems from a study of monozygotic twins with cystic fibrosis. Whole-study results and caveats: Monozygotic CF twin pairs shared significantly more nucleotide-identical clonotypes than unrelated CF individuals did. Median Simpson clonality of about 0.01 suggested naive T cells predominated. Age, concordance and disease severity did not associate with shared CDR3 numbers. Co-twins had the most similar V usage for 13 of 16 pairs, J for 8.

This CDR3 is 14 amino acids long. Trimming took 2 bases from V and 6 from J, leaving 11 bases between them. CDR1 is MNHEY, CDR2 SVGAGI, per germline. The method was immunoSEQ multiplex PCR; TCRdb's version includes in-frame clones alone and lacks a portion of them. The sample has about 20,000 clones, over 95% seen once; the top ten hold about 0.62%. The chain carries TRBV6-5 and TRBJ2-1; possibly TRBD1 for D (6 bases). The sequenced sample consisted of blood. This receptor was identified in a girl aged 2 to 9 with cystic fibrosis. The CDR3 DNA follows: TGTGCCAGCAGTTACGTGGGGGCGTTCAATGAGCAGTTCTTC. Translation: CASSYVGAFNEQFF.